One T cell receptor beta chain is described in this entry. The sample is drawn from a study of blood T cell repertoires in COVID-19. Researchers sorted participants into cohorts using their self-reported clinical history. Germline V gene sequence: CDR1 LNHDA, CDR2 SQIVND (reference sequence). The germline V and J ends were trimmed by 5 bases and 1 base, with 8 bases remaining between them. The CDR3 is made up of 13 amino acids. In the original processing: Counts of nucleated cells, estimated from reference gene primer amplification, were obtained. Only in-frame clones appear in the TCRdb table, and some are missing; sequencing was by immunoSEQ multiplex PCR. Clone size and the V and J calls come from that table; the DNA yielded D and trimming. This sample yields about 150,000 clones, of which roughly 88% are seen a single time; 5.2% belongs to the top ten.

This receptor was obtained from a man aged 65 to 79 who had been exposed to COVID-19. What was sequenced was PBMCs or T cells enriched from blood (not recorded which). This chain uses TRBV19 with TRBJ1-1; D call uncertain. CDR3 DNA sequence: TGTGCCAGTAGTGATACGGGGAACACTGAAGCTTTCTTT. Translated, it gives CASSDTGNTEAFF.